The clone carrying this TCR beta chain was seen many times. Clinical symptoms, serum thyroxine, TRAb, thyroid ultrasound and orbital computed tomography established diagnosis. The data were taken from a study of T cells in Graves' hyperthyroidism and ophthalmopathy. Regions amplified from RNA transcripts were the TCR beta CDR3 regions. During a first-round RT-PCR of the TCR CDR3, the HTBI primer set was used. TCRdb fed the multiplex PCR reads into MiXCR, producing one record per CDR3 protein. This table has nearly 600,000 distinct CDR3 sequences, about 15% appearing once. The sequencing sample was made of blood. This TCR was sampled from a woman in her 30s with Graves' hyperthyroidism that later progressed to Graves' ophthalmopathy.

The CDR3 sequence: CASVSQSGGLSYEQYF. The CDR3 nucleotides are TGTGCCAGCGTGTCCCAATCCGGGGGCCTCTCCTACGAGCAGTACTTC. The chain links TRBV7-8 to TRBJ2-7; D is perhaps TRBD1 or TRBD2 (6 bases each). CDR3 size: 16 residues. Germline V CDR1 and CDR2: SGHVS, FQNEAQ. V lost 8 bases, J lost 0 bases, and 20 bases lay in between.